The 23 T cell receptor beta chains given below trace back to one sample, sequenced in a study of vaccination and CD4 T cells after COVID-19. An Oncomine TCR Beta short-read assay was used to sequence the DNA from cultured CD4+ T cells. TCRdb passed the PCR reads through MiXCR, listing each CDR3 protein once. Here the sample spans around 13,000 distinct CDR3 sequences, around 40% being singletons. The antigens these receptors bind are not known. Treatment in this sample: approximately nine-day PBMC culture with coronavirus spike peptide pools or control peptides (ViraFEST assay). The sample consisted of CD4+ T cells from blood, cultured in vitro, taken before SARS-CoV-2 vaccination. Receptor source: a human donor who had recovered from COVID-19.

The rearrangement joins TRBV29-1 to TRBJ1-2, with a weak D call TRBD1 (5 bases). Germline loops: CDR1 SQVTM, CDR2 ANQGSEA. The CDR3 totals 12 residues. The V end lost 2 bases, the J end lost 7 bases, and 11 bases lay between the germline ends. DNA of the CDR3: TGCAGCGTTGAACAGGGCGGGCGTGGCTACACCTTC. Translation gives CSVEQGGRGYTF.

The J gene is TRBJ2-5, the V gene TRBV6-1; 12 bases fit TRBD2. The V and J ends lost 4 bases and 4 bases, in that order; junction bases with no gene match: 7. The germline V gene has CDR1 MNHNS and CDR2 SASEGT. This CDR3 has 16 residues. The CDR3 DNA is TGTGCCAGCAGTGTACCTAGCGGGGGGGTACTAGAGACCCAGTACTTC. Its translation is CASSVPSGGVLETQYF.

The gene calls are TRBV6-5 and TRBJ2-3, with a weak D call TRBD1 (5 bases). Looked up from germline, CDR1 is MNHEY and CDR2 is SVGAGI. The length of the CDR3 is 16 residues. Between the trimmed V and J ends, which lost 3 bases and 3 bases, there was a span of 16 bases. For the CDR3, the DNA is TGTGCCAGCAGTTATTTGGGAAGGGGCGAGACAGATACGCAGTATTTT. Protein sequence: CASSYLGRGETDTQYF.

There are a few counts of this clonotype. This chain connects TRBV11-3 to TRBJ1-1; no firm D call. Deletions cut 5 bases from V and 11 bases from J, with 12 bases between. The CDR3 spans 11 residues. CDR1 and CDR2 (germline): SGHNT, YENEEA. This CDR3 reads CASSATSPAFF. The CDR3 DNA follows: TGTGCCAGCAGCGCTACCTCGCCCGCTTTCTTT.

The V gene is TRBV5-6, the J gene TRBJ1-6; a weak D match, TRBD1 (5 bases). Trimming removed 3 bases from V and 7 bases from J, with 17 bases in between. The germline gives CDR1 SGHDT, CDR2 YYEEEE. This CDR3 comprises 16 residues. The DNA of the CDR3 is TGTGCCAGCAGCTGGGGAGGGGTATCGGCGAATTCACCCCTCCACTTT. Translating gives CASSWGGVSANSPLHF.

This clonotype was seen a handful of times. The chain employs TRBV19 and TRBJ2-5, with 7 positions matching TRBD1. J lost 1 base, V lost 4 bases, and 9 bases had no gene match. This CDR3 spans 16 amino acids. Per the germline V gene, CDR1 is LNHDA and CDR2 is SQIVND (reference sequence). In nucleotides, the CDR3 is TGTGCCAGTAGTAGAACGAAGGACAGGTTCCAAGAGACCCAGTACTTC. It yields the protein CASSRTKDRFQETQYF.

The chain couples TRBV28 to TRBJ2-1, with TRBD2 as a possible D gene (5 bases). V lost 6 bases and J lost 15, with 15 bases in between. Germline values: CDR1 MDHEN, CDR2 SYDVKM. The CDR3 length is 11 residues. The CDR3 sequence: CASSFTRDRFF. In DNA, the CDR3 is TGTGCCAGCAGCTTTACTAGAGATCGGTTCTTC.

V usage is TRBV2 and J usage is TRBJ1-6; TRBD1 might be the D (5 bases). Germline-derived CDR1 and CDR2 are SNHLY and FYNNEI. The ends were cut back, 6 bases at V and 4 bases at J, with 13 bases in the middle. The CDR3 totals 15 residues. The CDR3 nucleotides read TGTGCCAGCAGGGACGGGGGGGGATATAATTCACCCCTCCACTTT. Translation: CASRDGGGYNSPLHF.

This clonotype has a handful of counts. The chain employs TRBV6-5 and TRBJ1-2; D gene uncertain. The CDR3 is 13 residues long. Trimming stripped 2 bases from V and 3 bases from J, with 7 bases between. Germline V gene data show CDR1 as MNHEY and CDR2 as SVGAGI. This chain's CDR3 is CASSYGSDYGYTF. CDR3 DNA: TGTGCCAGCAGTTACGGATCTGACTATGGCTACACCTTC.

The chain employs TRBV6-5 and TRBJ2-7; a possible D gene is TRBD1 (6 bases). The CDR3 length is 14 residues. Trimming removed 2 bases at V and 2 bases at J, with 10 bases between. The germline CDR1 and CDR2 sequences are MNHEY and SVGAGI. CDR3 sequence (DNA): TGTGCCAGCAGTTACAGGGGGACCCCCTACGAGCAGTACTTC. Amino acids: CASSYRGTPYEQYF.

This sequence joins TRBV6-2 or TRBV6-3 and TRBJ2-7; 8 nucleotides line up with TRBD2. CDR3 length: 16 amino acids. J gave up 7 bases and V 6 bases, and 17 bases lay outside the gene matches. From germline, CDR1 is MNHEY and CDR2 SVGEGT. CDR3 sequence: CASRDPPGPAGEEQYF. The CDR3 DNA sequence: TGTGCCAGCAGAGACCCTCCGGGACCAGCGGGGGAAGAGCAGTACTTC.

The rearrangement joins TRBV28 to TRBJ2-3, with TRBD2 matching 9 bases. The germline V gene has CDR1 MDHEN and CDR2 SYDVKM. This CDR3 region has 15 residues. The junction had 6 bases not matched to a gene; V was cut back by 6 bases and J by 2 bases. The CDR3 DNA sequence: TGTGCCAGCAGGGTTGCGGGAGGGCCCACAGATACGCAGTATTTT. It codes for CASRVAGGPTDTQYF.

The table lists this clonotype with a count of one. The chain employs TRBV7-2 and TRBJ2-3; D not certain. This CDR3 contains 15 residues. Trimming took 4 bases from V and 4 from J, leaving 15 bases between them. The V gene's germline CDR1 is SGHTA and CDR2 FQGNSA. CDR3 DNA: TGTGCCAGCAGCTGGGTCGCCAGTTCCCCAGATACGCAGTATTTT. Its translation: CASSWVASSPDTQYF.

This clonotype was detected a few times. V usage is TRBV28 and J usage is TRBJ1-1; D remains ambiguous. The CDR3 runs to 15 residues. Germline V gene data show CDR1 as MDHEN and CDR2 as SYDVKM. The V end lost 5 bases, the J end lost 2 bases, and 15 bases lay between the germline ends. The CDR3 protein is CASSPPGRPNTEAFF. The DNA for the CDR3 is TGTGCCAGCAGTCCCCCGGGTAGGCCCAACACTGAAGCTTTCTTT. The whole variable domain, remainder taken from reference TRBV28 and TRBJ1-1, is DVKVTQSSRYLVKRTGEKVFLECVQDMDHENMFWYRQDPGLGLRLIYFSYDVKMKEKGDIPEGYSVSREKKERFSLILESASTNQTSMYLCASSPPGRPNTEAFFGQGTRLTVV.

The genes are TRBV6-5 and TRBJ2-3, with 11 bases that match TRBD1. The junction had 3 bases not matched to a gene; V was cut back by 3 bases and J by 4 bases. CDR1 and CDR2 (germline): MNHEY, SVGAGI. CDR3 length: 15 residues. The CDR3 is CASSYPGQGADTQYF. CDR3 DNA sequence: TGTGCCAGCAGTTATCCGGGACAGGGGGCAGATACGCAGTATTTT.

This clonotype was seen only a few times. The rearrangement uses TRBV7-2 and TRBJ1-2; TRBD1 matches at 11 bases. The CDR3 runs 16 residues. Germline values: CDR1 SGHTA, CDR2 FQGNSA. The trim removed 1 base at V and 5 bases at J, leaving 6 bases unmatched. The CDR3 sequence is CASSLDRTGGRYGYTF. CDR3 bases: TGTGCCAGCAGCTTAGACAGGACAGGGGGCCGATATGGCTACACCTTC.

The chain couples TRBV20-1 to TRBJ2-7; 12 bases match TRBD2. With V trimmed by 1 base and J by 4 bases, 11 bases remained unmatched. CDR3 length: 17 residues. The germline V gene has CDR1 DFQATT and CDR2 SNEGSKA (reference sequence). CDR3 sequence: CSARAPPSGGAGYEQYF. In nucleotides, the CDR3 is TGCAGTGCTAGAGCCCCTCCTAGCGGGGGGGCGGGGTACGAGCAGTACTTC.

This clonotype was counted a few times. The genes are TRBV6-2 or TRBV6-3 and TRBJ2-5, with 10 bases lining up with TRBD1. The CDR3 runs 18 residues. J was trimmed by 2 bases and V by 6 bases; bases with no gene match: 15. The germline CDR1 and CDR2 sequences are MNHEY and SVGEGT. Here the CDR3 DNA reads TGTGCCAGCAGCCGGTCTGTGTCAGACAGGGGGCTACAAGAGACCCAGTACTTC. Its translation is CASSRSVSDRGLQETQYF.

V and J are TRBV7-2 and TRBJ1-2; unclear D gene. The length of the CDR3 is 13 residues. Deletions cut 4 bases from V and 7 bases from J, with 13 bases between. Germline CDR1 and CDR2: SGHTA and FQGNSA. Here the CDR3 DNA reads TGTGCCAGCAGCTCCTCTTTAGAGGGTGGCTACACCTTC. As protein: CASSSSLEGGYTF.

This clonotype has just a few counts. The chain uses TRBV6-5 and TRBJ1-2, with D hard to call. The germline gives CDR1 MNHEY, CDR2 SVGAGI. With 0 bases removed from V and 3 bases from J, the gap between germline ends came to 8 bases. CDR3 length equals 14 residues. CDR3 nucleotides: TGTGCCAGCAGTTACTCAGGCAGCCACTATGGCTACACCTTC. Translated, it gives CASSYSGSHYGYTF.

V gene TRBV2 combines with J gene TRBJ1-5; unclear D gene. From germline, CDR1 is SNHLY and CDR2 FYNNEI. V was shortened by 3 bases and J by 2 bases, with 11 bases between the two germline ends. This CDR3 region has 15 residues. CDR3 in DNA: TGTGCCAGCAGTGATGAGGGAGTCGGCAATCAGCCCCAGCATTTT. This gives the protein CASSDEGVGNQPQHF.

This clonotype was seen only a few times. The J gene is TRBJ1-2, the V gene TRBV6-1; 10 bases match TRBD1. The trim removed 5 bases at V and 5 bases at J, leaving 8 bases unmatched. From germline, CDR1 is MNHNS and CDR2 SASEGT. The CDR3 loop spans 15 amino acids. The CDR3 sequence: CASSPGDRGLYGYTF. The CDR3 bases are TGTGCCAGCAGTCCTGGGGACAGGGGTCTATATGGCTACACCTTC.

The sample holds a few counts of this clonotype. The gene calls are TRBV20-1 and TRBJ1-6, with 8 bases lining up with TRBD1. The CDR3 is made up of 13 amino acids. Trimming removed 6 bases from V and 7 bases from J; junction bases left unmatched: 5. Per germline, CDR1 DFQATT and CDR2 SNEGSKA (reference sequence). CDR3 protein: CSADREGNSPLHF. The CDR3, as DNA: TGCAGTGCGGACAGGGAAGGGAATTCACCCCTCCACTTT.